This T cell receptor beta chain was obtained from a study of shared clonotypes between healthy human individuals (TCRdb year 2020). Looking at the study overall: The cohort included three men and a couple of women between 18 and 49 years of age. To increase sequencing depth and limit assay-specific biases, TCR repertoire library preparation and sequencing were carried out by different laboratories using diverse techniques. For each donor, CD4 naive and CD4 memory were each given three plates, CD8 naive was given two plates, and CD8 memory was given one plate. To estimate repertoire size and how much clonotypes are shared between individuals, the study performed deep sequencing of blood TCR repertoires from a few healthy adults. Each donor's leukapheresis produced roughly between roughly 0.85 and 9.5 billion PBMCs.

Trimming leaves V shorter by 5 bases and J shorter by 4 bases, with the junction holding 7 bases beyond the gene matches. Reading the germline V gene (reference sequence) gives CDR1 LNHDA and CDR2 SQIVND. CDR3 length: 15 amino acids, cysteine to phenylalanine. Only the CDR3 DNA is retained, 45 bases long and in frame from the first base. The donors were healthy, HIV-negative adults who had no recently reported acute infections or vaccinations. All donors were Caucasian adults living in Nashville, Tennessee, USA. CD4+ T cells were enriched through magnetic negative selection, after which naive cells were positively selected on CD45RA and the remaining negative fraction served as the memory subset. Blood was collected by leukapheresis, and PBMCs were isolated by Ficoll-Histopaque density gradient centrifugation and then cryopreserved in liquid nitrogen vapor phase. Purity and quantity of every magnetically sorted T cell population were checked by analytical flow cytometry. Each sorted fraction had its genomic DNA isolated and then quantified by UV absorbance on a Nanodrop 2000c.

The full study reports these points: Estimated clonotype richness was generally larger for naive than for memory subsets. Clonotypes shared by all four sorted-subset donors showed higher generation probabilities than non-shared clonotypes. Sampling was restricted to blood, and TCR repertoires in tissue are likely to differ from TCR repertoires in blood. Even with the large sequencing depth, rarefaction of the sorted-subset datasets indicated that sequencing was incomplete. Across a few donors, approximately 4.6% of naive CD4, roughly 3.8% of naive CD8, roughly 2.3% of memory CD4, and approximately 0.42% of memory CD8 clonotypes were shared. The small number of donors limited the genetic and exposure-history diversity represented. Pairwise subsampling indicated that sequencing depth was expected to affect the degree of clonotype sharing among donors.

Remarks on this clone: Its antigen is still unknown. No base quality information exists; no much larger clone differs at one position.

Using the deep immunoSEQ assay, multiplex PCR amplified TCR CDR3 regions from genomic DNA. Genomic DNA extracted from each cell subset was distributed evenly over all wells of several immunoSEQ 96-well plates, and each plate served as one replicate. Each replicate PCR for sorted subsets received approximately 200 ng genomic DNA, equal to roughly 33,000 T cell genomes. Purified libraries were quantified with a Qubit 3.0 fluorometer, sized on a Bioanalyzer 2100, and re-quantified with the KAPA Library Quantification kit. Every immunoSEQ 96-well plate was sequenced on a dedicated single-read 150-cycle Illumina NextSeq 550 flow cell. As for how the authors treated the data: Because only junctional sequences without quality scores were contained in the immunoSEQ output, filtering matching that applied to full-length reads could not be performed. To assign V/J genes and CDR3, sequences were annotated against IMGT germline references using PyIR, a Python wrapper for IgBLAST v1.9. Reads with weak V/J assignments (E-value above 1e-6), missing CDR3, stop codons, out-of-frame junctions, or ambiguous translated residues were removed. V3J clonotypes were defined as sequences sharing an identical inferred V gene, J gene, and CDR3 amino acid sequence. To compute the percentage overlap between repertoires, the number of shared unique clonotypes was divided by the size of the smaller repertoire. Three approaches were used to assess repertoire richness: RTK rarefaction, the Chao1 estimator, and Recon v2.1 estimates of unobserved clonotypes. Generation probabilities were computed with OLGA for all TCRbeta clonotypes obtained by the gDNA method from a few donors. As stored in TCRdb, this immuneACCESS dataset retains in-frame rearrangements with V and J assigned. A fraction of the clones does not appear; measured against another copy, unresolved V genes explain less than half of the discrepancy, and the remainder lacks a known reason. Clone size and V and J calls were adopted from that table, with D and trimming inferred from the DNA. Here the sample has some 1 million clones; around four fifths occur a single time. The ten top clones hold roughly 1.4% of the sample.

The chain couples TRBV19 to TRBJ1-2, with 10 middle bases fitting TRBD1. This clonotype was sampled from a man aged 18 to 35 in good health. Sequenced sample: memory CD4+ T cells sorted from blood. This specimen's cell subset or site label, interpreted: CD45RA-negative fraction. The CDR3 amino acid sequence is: CASSSGTGAPYGYTF. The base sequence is TGTGCCAGTAGTTCAGGGACAGGGGCCCCCTATGGCTACACCTTC.